This TCR beta chain was documented in a study of resident and recirculating memory T cells in vitiligo. Background on the study: Whole samples, not sorted cells, were homogenized and used for genomic DNA extraction.

CDR1 and CDR2 from the germline V gene are SGHRS and YFSETQ. The CDR3 runs 15 residues. J lost 1 base, V lost 4 bases, and 4 bases had no gene match. Patients' lesions had not changed for the previous 6 months. Stable patients also lacked confetti depigmentation, a sign of active vitiligo. Clones were sequenced by immunoSEQ multiplex PCR, and TCRdb holds only the in-frame ones, with some missing. Among tens of thousands of clones listed, approximately 93% were seen once. The sequenced material came from blood. The TCR originated in a male donor with vitiligo. J is TRBJ2-1 and V is TRBV5-1; 8 nucleotides line up with TRBD1. The CDR3 spells CASSDGQGSYNEQFF. The CDR3 nucleotides are TGCGCCAGCAGCGATGGACAGGGATCCTACAATGAGCAGTTCTTC.